This T cell receptor beta chain came from a study of breast tumors, draining lymph nodes, adjacent tissues. This clonotype is a singleton in its sample. No antigen is known for it. Each CDR3 protein is one row after TCRdb ran MiXCR on the multiplex PCR reads. The table has about 110,000 distinct CDR3 sequences, roughly 33% seen once. Study conclusions and caveats: Most tumor T cells seemingly derive from lymph node, then expand in tumor. The lymph node origin of tumor T cells was framed as consistent with a hypothesis, not demonstrated. Tumors had less TCR diversity than lymph nodes, more than nontumor tissue.

J lost 7 bases, V lost 4 bases, and 13 bases had no gene match. CDR3 length equals 15 residues. The germline V gene has CDR1 DFQATT and CDR2 SNEGSKA (reference sequence). Axillary draining lymph nodes of breast cancer patients supplied the node samples. The specimen sequenced was axillary lymph node tissue. The origin of this receptor is a female donor with breast cancer. Some clones in this sample may be carry-over from other donors' samples. The chain has TRBV20-1 and TRBJ1-2; TRBD1 agrees at 9 bases. CDR3 amino acids: CSAKPSGTGPRGYTF. The CDR3 bases are TGCAGTGCTAAGCCCTCCGGGACAGGGCCTCGTGGCTACACCTTC.